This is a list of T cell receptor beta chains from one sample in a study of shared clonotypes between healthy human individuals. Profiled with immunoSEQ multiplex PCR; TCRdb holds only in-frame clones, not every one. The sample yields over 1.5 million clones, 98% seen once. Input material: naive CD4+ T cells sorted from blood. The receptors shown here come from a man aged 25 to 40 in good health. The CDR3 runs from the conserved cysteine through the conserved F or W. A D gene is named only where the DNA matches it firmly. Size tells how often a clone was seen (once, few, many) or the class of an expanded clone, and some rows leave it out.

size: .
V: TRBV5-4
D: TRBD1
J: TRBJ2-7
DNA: TGTGCCAGCAGCACGGGACAGGGAATCAACGAGCAGTACTTC
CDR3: CASSTGQGINEQYF

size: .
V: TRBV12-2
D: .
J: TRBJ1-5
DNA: TGTGCAAGTCGCTTAGCGCTACCAGGCAATCAGCCCCAGCATTTT
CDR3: CASRLALPGNQPQHF

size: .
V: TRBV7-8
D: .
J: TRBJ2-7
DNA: TGTGCCAGCAGCTTTGATCGGGGGCTACTTTACGAGCAGTACTTC
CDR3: CASSFDRGLLYEQYF

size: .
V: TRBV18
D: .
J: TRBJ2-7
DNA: TGTGCCAGCTCAGGAGACCTGTCGAGCCCGGACTACGAGCAGTACTTC
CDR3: CASSGDLSSPDYEQYF

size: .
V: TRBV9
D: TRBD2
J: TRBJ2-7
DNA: TGTGCCAGCAGCGCCGGGACTAGCGGGCGCTCCTACGAGCAGTACTTC
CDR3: CASSAGTSGRSYEQYF

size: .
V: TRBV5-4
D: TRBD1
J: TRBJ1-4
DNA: TGTGCCAGCAAAAGGGGGGGACAGGGCGAGGAAAAACTGTTTTTT
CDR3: CASKRGGQGEEKLFF

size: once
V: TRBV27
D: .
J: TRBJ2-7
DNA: TGTGCCAGCAGCAAACAGGGGGGACTATACTACGAGCAGTACTTC
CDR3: CASSKQGGLYYEQYF

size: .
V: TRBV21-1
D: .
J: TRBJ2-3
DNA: TGTGCCAGCAGCAAGGGCAGGAAGTGTGGTAGCACAGATACGCAGTATTTT
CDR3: CASSKGRKCGSTDTQYF

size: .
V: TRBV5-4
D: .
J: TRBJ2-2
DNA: TGTGCCAGCAAGGGTGCGTCCGGCGGAAGGATCACCGGGGAGCTGTTTTTT
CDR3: CASKGASGGRITGELFF

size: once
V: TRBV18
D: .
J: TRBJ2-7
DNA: TGTGCCAGCTCACCACTGGCCCCAGGGCGCGAGCAGTACTTC
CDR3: CASSPLAPGREQYF

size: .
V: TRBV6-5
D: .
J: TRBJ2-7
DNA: TGTGCCAGCAGTACAGCTGGGACTGCCTCCTACGAGCAGTACTTC
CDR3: CASSTAGTASYEQYF

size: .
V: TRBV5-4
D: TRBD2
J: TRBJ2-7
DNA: TGTGCCAGCTCCTCGAAAAGCGGGAGGCCGAGCGAGCAGTACTTC
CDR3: CASSSKSGRPSEQYF

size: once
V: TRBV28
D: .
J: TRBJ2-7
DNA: TGTGCCAGCAGTTTCCAGGGATTCTCCTACGAGCAGTACTTC
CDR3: CASSFQGFSYEQYF

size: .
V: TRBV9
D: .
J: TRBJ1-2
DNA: TGTGCCAGCAGCGTTTCACAGGGTGGTGGCTACACCTTC
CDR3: CASSVSQGGGYTF

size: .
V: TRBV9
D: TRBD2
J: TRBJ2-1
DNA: TGTGCCAGCAGCGTTCCCGGACTAGCGGGAGTGCCTGAGCAGTTCTTC
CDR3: CASSVPGLAGVPEQFF

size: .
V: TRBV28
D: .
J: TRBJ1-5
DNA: TGTGCCAGCAGTTTATTTCCCCCGGGGGCTGGGAGCAATCAGCCCCAGCATTTT
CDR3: CASSLFPPGAGSNQPQHF

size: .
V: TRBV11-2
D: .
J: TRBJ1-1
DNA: TGTGCCAGCAGCTTACGGGGCACTGAAGCTTTCTTT
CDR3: CASSLRGTEAFF

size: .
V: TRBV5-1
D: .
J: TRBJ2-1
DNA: TGCGCCAGCAGTGGACCCTACAATGAGCAGTTCTTC
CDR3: CASSGPYNEQFF

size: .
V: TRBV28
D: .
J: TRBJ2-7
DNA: TGTGCCAGCAGGTCATTGACAGACCGCTACGAGCAGTACTTC
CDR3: CASRSLTDRYEQYF

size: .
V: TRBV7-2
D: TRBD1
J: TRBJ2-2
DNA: TGTGCCAGCAGAAATCCGGGACAGCTGAACACCGGGGAGCTGTTTTTT
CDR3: CASRNPGQLNTGELFF

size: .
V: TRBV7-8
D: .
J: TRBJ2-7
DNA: TGTGCCAGCAGCGTACGGTTACGGGGGCTTCTGTACGAGCAGTACTTC
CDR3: CASSVRLRGLLYEQYF

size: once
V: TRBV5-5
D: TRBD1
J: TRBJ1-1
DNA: TGTGCCAGCAGATCCGGGACAGAGATGAACACTGAAGCTTTCTTT
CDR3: CASRSGTEMNTEAFF

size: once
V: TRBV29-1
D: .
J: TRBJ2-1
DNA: TGCAGCGTTGAAAAGGGACCATCCTACAATGAGCAGTTCTTC
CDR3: CSVEKGPSYNEQFF

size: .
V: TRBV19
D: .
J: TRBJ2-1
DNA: TGTGCCAGTAGTATCGGGAGTGGAAACAATGAGCAGTTCTTC
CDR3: CASSIGSGNNEQFF

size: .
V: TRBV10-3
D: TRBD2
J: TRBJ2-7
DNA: TGTGCCATCAGTGAGTTAACTAGCGGGAGCTCCTACGAGCAGTACTTC
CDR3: CAISELTSGSSYEQYF

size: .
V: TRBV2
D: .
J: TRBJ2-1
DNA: TGTGCCAGCACCATACTAGCTTTTTCCCCCAATGAGCAGTTCTTC
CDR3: CASTILAFSPNEQFF

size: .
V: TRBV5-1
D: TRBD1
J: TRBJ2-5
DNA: TGCGCCAGCAGCTTGGCCGGGACAGGGGAGGGGGAGACCCAGTACTTC
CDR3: CASSLAGTGEGETQYF

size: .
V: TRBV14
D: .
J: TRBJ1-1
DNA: TGTGCCAGCAGCCAAGGAGGGTGGTGGGGGAACACTGAAGCTTTCTTT
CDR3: CASSQGGWWGNTEAFF

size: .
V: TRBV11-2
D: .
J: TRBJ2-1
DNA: TGTGCCAGCAGCCCGTTACCGGGCGCGGCCGAGTCCTACAATGAGCAGTTCTTC
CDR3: CASSPLPGAAESYNEQFF

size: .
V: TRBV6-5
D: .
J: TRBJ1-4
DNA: TGTGCCAGCAGGCAGGGAACAACTAATGAAAAACTGTTTTTT
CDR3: CASRQGTTNEKLFF

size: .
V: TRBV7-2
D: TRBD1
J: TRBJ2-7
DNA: TGTGCCAGCAGCTTACACAGGGGGACCTACGAGCAGTACTTC
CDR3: CASSLHRGTYEQYF

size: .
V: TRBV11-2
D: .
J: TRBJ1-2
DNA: TGTGCCAGCAGCGATAACAGGGCCTACTTGTATGGCTACACCTTC
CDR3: CASSDNRAYLYGYTF